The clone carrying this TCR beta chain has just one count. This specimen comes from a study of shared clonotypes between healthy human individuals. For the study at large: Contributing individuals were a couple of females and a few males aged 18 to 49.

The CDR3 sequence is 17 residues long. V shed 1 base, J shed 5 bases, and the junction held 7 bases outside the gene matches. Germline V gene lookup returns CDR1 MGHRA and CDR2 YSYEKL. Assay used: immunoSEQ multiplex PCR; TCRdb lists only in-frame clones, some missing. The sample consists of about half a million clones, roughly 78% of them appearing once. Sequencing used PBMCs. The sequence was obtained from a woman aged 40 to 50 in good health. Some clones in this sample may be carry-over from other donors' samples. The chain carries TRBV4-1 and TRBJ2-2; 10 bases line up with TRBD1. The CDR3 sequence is CASSQGQGASRTGELFF. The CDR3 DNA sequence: TGCGCCAGCAGCCAAGGACAGGGGGCGAGCAGGACCGGGGAGCTGTTTTTT.